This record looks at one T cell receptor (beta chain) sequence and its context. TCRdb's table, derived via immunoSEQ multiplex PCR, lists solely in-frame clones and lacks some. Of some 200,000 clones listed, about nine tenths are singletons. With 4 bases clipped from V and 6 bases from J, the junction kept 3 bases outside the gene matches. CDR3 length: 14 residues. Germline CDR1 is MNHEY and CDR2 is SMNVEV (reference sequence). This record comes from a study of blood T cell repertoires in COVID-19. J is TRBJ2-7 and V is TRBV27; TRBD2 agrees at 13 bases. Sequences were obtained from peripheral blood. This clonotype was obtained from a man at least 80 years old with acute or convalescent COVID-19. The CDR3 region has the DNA TGTGCCAGCAGTTGGACTAGCGGGAGCCGCGAGCAGTACTTC. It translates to CASSWTSGSREQYF.